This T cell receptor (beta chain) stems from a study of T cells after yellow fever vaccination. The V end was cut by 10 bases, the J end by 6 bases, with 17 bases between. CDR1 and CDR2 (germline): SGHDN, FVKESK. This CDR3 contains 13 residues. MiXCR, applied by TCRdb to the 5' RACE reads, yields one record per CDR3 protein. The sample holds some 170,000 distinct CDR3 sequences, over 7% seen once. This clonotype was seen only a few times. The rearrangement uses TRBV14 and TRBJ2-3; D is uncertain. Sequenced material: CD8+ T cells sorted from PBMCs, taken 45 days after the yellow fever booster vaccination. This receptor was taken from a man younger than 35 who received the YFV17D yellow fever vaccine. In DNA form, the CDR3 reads TGTGCCACTGCGGACCTCCTTCACGATACGCAGTATTTT. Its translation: CATADLLHDTQYF.